The 20 T cell receptor beta chains presented below share a single source sample, sequenced in a study of identical twins listed by TCRdb under 2016. To prepare the library, 5' RACE was applied. Sequencing instrument: Illumina HiSeq 2000. TCRdb applied fastp at Q25 and MiXCR to the public reads, then kept only in-frame beta chains. Duplicate CDR3 protein sequences are folded into a single record with the most common DNA and genes. The sample includes a few hundred thousand distinct CDR3 sequences, with approximately 8.3% observed a single time. The ten most abundant clones make up around 3% of the sample. These data were also reused for a study on yellow fever vaccine responses in identical twins.

The sample consisted of CD8+ T cells sorted from blood. Receptors originate from a woman younger than 35 in good health.

In its sample, this clonotype was seen many times. The CDR3 sequence is CASSLAGEEQYF. The CDR3 DNA is TGTGCCAGCAGCTTAGCGGGAGAAGAGCAGTACTTC. The chain carries TRBV7-9 and TRBJ2-7, with TRBD2 as a possible D gene (5 bases). The ends were cut back, 0 bases at V and 7 bases at J, with 7 bases in the middle. The CDR3 sequence is 12 residues long. Germline V gene lookup returns CDR1 SEHNR and CDR2 FQNEAQ (reference sequence).

This clonotype was detected a few times. V and J are TRBV11-2 and TRBJ2-5, with a tentative D call TRBD2 (5 bases). Germline V gene data show CDR1 as SGHAT and CDR2 as FQNNGV. Trimming pared 1 base from V and 10 bases from J, leaving 13 bases between. This CDR3 region has 13 residues. The CDR3 here is CASSLGRGSSQYF. CDR3 nucleotide sequence: TGTGCCAGCAGCTTAGGTCGGGGTTCGAGCCAGTACTTC.

This chain connects TRBV4-3 to TRBJ2-3; D may match TRBD1 or TRBD2 (6 bases each). Germline CDR1 LGHNA, CDR2 YSLEER. The CDR3 contains 17 residues. Trimming shortened V by 0 bases and J by 4 bases, and 17 bases separated the two germline ends. CDR3 residues: CASSQERDMGGADTQYF. The CDR3 bases are TGCGCCAGCAGCCAAGAACGGGACATGGGGGGCGCAGATACGCAGTATTTT.

This clonotype was seen only a few times. The rearrangement joins TRBV2 to TRBJ2-7; D possibly matches TRBD1 or TRBD2 (5 bases each). V was pared by 1 base and J by 2 bases, with 12 bases between. The germline CDR1 and CDR2 sequences are SNHLY and FYNNEI. The length of the CDR3 is 15 residues. The CDR3 sequence is CASSEGSGRTYEQYF. The CDR3 coding sequence is TGTGCCAGCAGTGAAGGGTCAGGGAGAACCTACGAGCAGTACTTC.

In its sample, this clonotype was seen many times. CDR3 protein: CASSPDRGDQPQHF. DNA of the CDR3: TGTGCCAGCAGCCCGGACCGAGGAGATCAGCCCCAGCATTTT. V usage is TRBV3-1 and J usage is TRBJ1-5, with D uncertain. Germline assignment: CDR1 LGHDT and CDR2 YNNKEL (reference sequence). The CDR3 has 14 amino acids. V lost 4 bases, J lost 5 bases, and 12 bases lay in between. The full variable domain, completed using reference TRBV3-1 and TRBJ1-5, is DTAVSQTPKYLVTQMGNDKSIKCEQNLGHDTMYWYKQDSKKFLKIMFSYNNKELIINETVPNRFSPKSPDKAHLNLHINSLELGDSAVYFCASSPDRGDQPQHFGDGTRLSIL.

The table lists this clonotype with many counts. The rearrangement uses TRBV7-9 and TRBJ2-2, with D perhaps given as TRBD1 or TRBD2 (5 bases each). V lost 5 bases and J 2 bases, leaving 18 bases between the germline ends. There are 17 residues in the CDR3. CDR1 SEHNR and CDR2 FQNEAQ come from the germline V gene (reference sequence). CDR3 region: CASSILGAGDNTGELFF. The DNA of the CDR3 is TGTGCCAGCAGCATCCTCGGGGCCGGCGATAACACCGGGGAGCTGTTTTTT.

CDR3 loop: CASSPVWRDQETQYF. CDR3 nucleotides: TGTGCCAGCAGCCCCGTTTGGAGGGACCAAGAGACCCAGTACTTC. The chain employs TRBV11-2 and TRBJ2-5; D perhaps matches TRBD2 (6 bases). V lost 5 bases and J 0 bases, leaving 13 bases between the germline ends. The CDR3 loop spans 15 amino acids. Germline CDR1 and CDR2: SGHAT and FQNNGV.

Note on this clonotype: The junction departs from the called germline gene at one end, perhaps through a read error. This sequence joins TRBV20-1 and TRBJ2-7; 8 bases fit TRBD1. Germline V CDR1 and CDR2: DFQATT, SNEGSKA (reference sequence). The CDR3 runs 17 residues. Here the CDR3 reads CCARVPGGPGLVAEQYF. In DNA, the CDR3 is TGCTGTGCTAGAGTCCCAGGGGGCCCGGGATTAGTAGCCGAGCAGTACTTC.

At least ten counts were recorded for this clonotype. The chain carries TRBV20-1 and TRBJ2-7; D is undetermined. CDR3 length: 13 residues. Germline V lookup: CDR1 DFQATT, CDR2 SNEGSKA (reference sequence). V was cut by 3 bases and J by 4 bases, with 13 bases left in between. The CDR3 sequence: CSARGPNDYEQYF. DNA for the CDR3: TGCAGTGCTAGGGGTCCGAATGATTACGAGCAGTACTTC.

This sequence joins TRBV19 and TRBJ2-3; 8 bases map to TRBD2. The CDR3 totals 15 residues. CDR1 and CDR2 (germline): LNHDA, SQIVND (reference sequence). Germline trimming cut 3 bases from V and 0 bases from J; bases unmatched to any gene: 2. The CDR3 spells CASSIGGGSTDTQYF. The CDR3 DNA reads TGTGCCAGTAGTATCGGGGGGGGAAGCACAGATACGCAGTATTTT.

J is TRBJ2-1 and V is TRBV6-4, with 16 bases that match TRBD2. CDR1 and CDR2 from the germline V gene are MRHNA and SNTAGT. J was trimmed by 0 bases and V by 8 bases; bases with no gene match: 13. This CDR3 is 20 amino acids long. The CDR3 region is CASGTSGRGGGRSSYNEQFF. The CDR3 DNA reads as TGTGCCAGCGGGACTAGCGGGAGGGGGGGAGGACGTAGCTCCTACAATGAGCAGTTCTTC.

The chain recombines TRBV6-1 with TRBJ1-6; D unclear. V was cut by 1 base and J by 10 bases, with 5 bases left in between. The CDR3 contains 12 residues. The V gene's germline CDR1 is MNHNS and CDR2 SASEGT. CDR3 in DNA: TGTGCCAGCAGTGAAGGGTCCTCACCCCTCCACTTT. Translating it yields CASSEGSSPLHF.

The rearrangement links TRBV6-5 to TRBJ1-1; D gene unclear. The germline V gene encodes CDR1 MNHEY and CDR2 SVGAGI. This CDR3 has 15 amino acids. V lost 4 bases, J lost 1 base, and 13 bases lay in between. The CDR3 spells CASSWGGGENTEAFF. The CDR3 coding sequence is TGTGCCAGCAGTTGGGGAGGTGGGGAGAACACTGAAGCTTTCTTT.

In its sample, this clonotype was seen a few times. The chain carries TRBV29-1 and TRBJ1-2; no definite D call. CDR1 and CDR2 from the germline V gene are SQVTM and ANQGSEA. V was trimmed by 7 bases and J by 3 bases, leaving 9 bases between them. The CDR3 runs 11 residues. CDR3 DNA sequence: TGCAGCGCGGACGGTGACTATGGCTACACCTTC. Its protein is CSADGDYGYTF.

This clonotype was observed a handful of times. The chain is built from TRBV12-3 or TRBV12-4 and TRBJ2-1, with 8 positions matching TRBD2. This CDR3 region has 13 residues. The V gene end was trimmed by 3 bases and the J gene end by 9 bases; junction bases not matched to a gene: 4. The DNA for the CDR3 is TGTGCCAGCAGTTTTAGCGGGGAAGTTGAGCAGTTCTTC. Its protein product is CASSFSGEVEQFF.

J is TRBJ2-3 and V is TRBV23-1, with D perhaps matching TRBD1 (5 bases). TRBV23-1 is an ORF; its function is uncertain. The V end was cut by 6 bases, the J end by 6 bases, with 16 bases between. This CDR3 region has 14 residues. CDR3 in amino acids: CASRTPRSGDTQYF. The CDR3 DNA reads TGCGCCAGCAGAACCCCCAGGTCAGGGGATACGCAGTATTTT.

CDR3 in DNA: TGTGCCAGCAGCCAAGATGGCCTAGCTAACGAGCAGTACTTC. The encoded protein is CASSQDGLANEQYF. The rearrangement joins TRBV3-1 to TRBJ2-7; D possibly corresponds to TRBD2 (5 bases). Germline V lookup: CDR1 LGHDT, CDR2 YNNKEL (reference sequence). CDR3 size: 14 residues. Trimming pared 0 bases from V and 5 bases from J, leaving 11 bases between.

There are a few counts of this clonotype. This sequence joins TRBV20-1 and TRBJ2-2, with 9 bases identical to TRBD1. This CDR3 comprises 16 residues. The germline gives CDR1 DFQATT, CDR2 SNEGSKA (reference sequence). V shed 4 bases and J 3 bases; nucleotides not matched to a gene: 9. CDR3 amino acids: CSATDQDRGDTGELFF. The CDR3, as DNA: TGCAGTGCTACTGACCAAGACAGGGGGGACACCGGGGAGCTGTTTTTT.

The V call is TRBV27, the J call TRBJ2-5; 13 nucleotides match TRBD2. This CDR3 region has 18 residues. CDR1 MNHEY and CDR2 SMNVEV come from the germline V gene (reference sequence). Trimming took 5 bases from V and 5 from J; bases not matched to a gene: 14. CDR3 DNA sequence: TGTGCCAGCAGTACGGCCCGGACTAGCGGGAGCCCCGGGGAGACCCAGTACTTC. Its protein is CASSTARTSGSPGETQYF.

The V and J genes are TRBV20-1 and TRBJ1-5; possible D gene TRBD1, 5 bases. Trimming stripped 3 bases from V and 3 bases from J, with 18 bases between. Germline CDR1 reads DFQATT; CDR2 reads SNEGSKA (reference sequence). This CDR3 comprises 16 residues. This CDR3 reads CSARLMGDLINQPQHF. Here the CDR3 DNA reads TGCAGTGCTAGGCTCATGGGGGATCTAATCAATCAGCCCCAGCATTTT.